The sequence of this TCR beta chain was determined in a study of CD8 T cells in ankylosing spondylitis. Trimming took 7 bases from V and 5 from J, leaving 12 bases between them. CDR3 size: 13 residues. CDR1 is LNHDA, CDR2 SQIVND, per germline (reference sequence). Libraries for TCR beta were made by quantitative 5'-RACE with molecular barcodes. TCRdb processed the 5' RACE reads anew with MiXCR; each CDR3 protein has one entry. This sample carries about 450,000 distinct CDR3 sequences, about 25% of them seen once, and the ten largest clones take roughly 1%. Overall study findings and caveats: A TCR beta motif of 7 to 9 highly homologous variants seemed to mark ankylosing spondylitis blood. Disease-linked clones displayed a CD8+ phenotype and appeared relatively rarely in peripheral blood. Disease-associated clones were reportedly significantly overrepresented in matched ankylosing spondylitis synovial fluid.

As regards this clonotype: Antigen specificity is unknown.

The source material was blood, either unsorted or a sorted T cell fraction (not recorded which). The receptor was isolated from a male donor with ankylosing spondylitis. The rearrangement links TRBV19 to TRBJ2-1; unclear D gene. As DNA, the CDR3 is TGTGCCAGTACCTCGCCGAACGACAATGAGCAGTTCTTC. Amino acid sequence: CASTSPNDNEQFF. The full variable domain, its missing parts supplied by reference TRBV19 and TRBJ2-1, is DGGITQSPKYLFRKEGQNVTLSCEQNLNHDAMYWYRQDPGQGLRLIYYSQIVNDFQKGDIAEGYSVSREKKESFPLTVTSAQKNPTAFYLCASTSPNDNEQFFGPGTRLTVL.